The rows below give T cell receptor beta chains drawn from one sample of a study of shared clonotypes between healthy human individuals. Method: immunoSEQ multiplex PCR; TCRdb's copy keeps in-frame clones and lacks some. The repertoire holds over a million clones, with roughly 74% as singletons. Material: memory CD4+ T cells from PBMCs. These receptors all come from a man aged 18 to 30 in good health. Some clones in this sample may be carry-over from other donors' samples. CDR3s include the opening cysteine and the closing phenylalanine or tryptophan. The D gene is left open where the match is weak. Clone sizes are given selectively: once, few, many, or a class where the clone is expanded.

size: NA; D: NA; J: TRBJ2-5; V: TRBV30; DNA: TGTGCCTGGAGTGTCGGGCAGGGCACCCAGTACTTC; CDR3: CAWSVGQGTQYF
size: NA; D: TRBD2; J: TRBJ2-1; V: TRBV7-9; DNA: TGTGCCAGCAGCCCGGGGGTAGCGGGAGCAAATGAGCAGTTCTTC; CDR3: CASSPGVAGANEQFF
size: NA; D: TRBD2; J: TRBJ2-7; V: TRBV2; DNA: TGTGCCAGCAGTGAAGGTGGTAGCGGGAGTATGCGGGAGCAGTACTTC; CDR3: CASSEGGSGSMREQYF
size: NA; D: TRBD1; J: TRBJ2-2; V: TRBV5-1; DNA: TGCGCCAGCAGCTCGGCCGGGACAGGCAACACCGGGGAGCTGTTTTTT; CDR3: CASSSAGTGNTGELFF
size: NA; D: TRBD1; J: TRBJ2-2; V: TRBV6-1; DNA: TGTGCCAGCAGTTGGGGACAGCCGAACACCGGGGAGCTGTTTTTT; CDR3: CASSWGQPNTGELFF
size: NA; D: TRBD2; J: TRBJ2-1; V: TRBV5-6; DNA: TGTGCCAGCAGCTCGGGGACTAGCGGGAGCTCCTACAATGAGCAGTTCTTC; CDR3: CASSSGTSGSSYNEQFF
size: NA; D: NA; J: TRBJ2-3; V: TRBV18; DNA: TGTGCCAGCTCACCCGATAGCACAGATACGCAGTATTTT; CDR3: CASSPDSTDTQYF
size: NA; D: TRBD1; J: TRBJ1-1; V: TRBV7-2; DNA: TGTGCCAGCAGCCCGACGACAGGGGGCTGGACTGAAGCTTTCTTT; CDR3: CASSPTTGGWTEAFF
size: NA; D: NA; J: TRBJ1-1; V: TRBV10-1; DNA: TGCGCCAGCAGTGAGTCAATGCAGAACACTGAAGCTTTCTTT; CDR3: CASSESMQNTEAFF
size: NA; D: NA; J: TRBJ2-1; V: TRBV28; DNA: TGTGCCAGCGCGAGAGTTTACAATGAGCAGTTCTTC; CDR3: CASARVYNEQFF
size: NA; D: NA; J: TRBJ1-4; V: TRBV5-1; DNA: TGCGCCAGCAGCGAGGGAGCAACGGGGCATGAAAAACTGTTTTTT; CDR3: CASSEGATGHEKLFF
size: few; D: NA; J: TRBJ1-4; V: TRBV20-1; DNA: TGCAGTGCTAGAAAAAATGAAAAACTGTTTTTT; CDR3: CSARKNEKLFF
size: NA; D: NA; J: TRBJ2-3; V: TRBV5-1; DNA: TGCGCCAGCAGCTTGCAGGGGAGCACAGATACGCAGTATTTT; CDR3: CASSLQGSTDTQYF
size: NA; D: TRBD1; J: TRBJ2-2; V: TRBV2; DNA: TGTGCCAGCAGTGTCAGGCCAGGGGGCCGAACCGGGGAGCTGTTTTTT; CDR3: CASSVRPGGRTGELFF
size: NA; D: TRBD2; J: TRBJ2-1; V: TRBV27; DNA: TGTGCCAGCAGTTTACCTGGACTAGCGGGAGTGCTTGAGCAGTTCTTC; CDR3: CASSLPGLAGVLEQFF
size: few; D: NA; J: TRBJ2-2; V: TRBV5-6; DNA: TGTGCCAGCAGCTTGATTCCTCCGGCCGGGGAGCTGTTTTTT; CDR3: CASSLIPPAGELFF
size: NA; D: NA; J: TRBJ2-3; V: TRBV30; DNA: TGTGCCTGGGCTCAAGACTCGAAGGCAGATACGCAGTATTTT; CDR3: CAWAQDSKADTQYF
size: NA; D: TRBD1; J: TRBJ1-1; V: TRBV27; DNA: TGTGCCAGCAGTTTCGGGGGACAGAAAGCTTTCTTT; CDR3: CASSFGGQKAFF
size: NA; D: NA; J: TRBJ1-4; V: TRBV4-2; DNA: TGTGCCAGCAGCCAAGATAGAGGGGTTGAAAAACTGTTTTTT; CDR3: CASSQDRGVEKLFF
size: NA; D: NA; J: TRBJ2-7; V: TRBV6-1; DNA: TGTGCCAGCAGTGTTCGCCCGGCTAGCTCCTACGAGCAGTACTTC; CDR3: CASSVRPASSYEQYF
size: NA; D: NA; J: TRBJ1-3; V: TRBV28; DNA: TGTGCCAGCCACCCTCTGGGCACATTGAGAAACACCATATATTTT; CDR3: CASHPLGTLRNTIYF
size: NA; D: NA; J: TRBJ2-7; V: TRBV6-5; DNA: TGTGCCAGCAGTCCTGACAGGGAGGCGTCCTACGAGCAGTACTTC; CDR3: CASSPDREASYEQYF
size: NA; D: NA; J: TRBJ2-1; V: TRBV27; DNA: TGTGCCAGCAGTACGGGGGACGGTACCAATGAGCAGTTCTTC; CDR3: CASSTGDGTNEQFF
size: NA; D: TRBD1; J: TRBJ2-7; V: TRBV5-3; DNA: TGTGCCAGCAGCTTGGGCAGGGGGAGATCCTACGAGCAGTACTTC; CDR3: CASSLGRGRSYEQYF
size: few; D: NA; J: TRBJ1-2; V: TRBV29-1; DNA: TGCAGCGGTGTCAGTACTAACTATGGCTACACCTTC; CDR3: CSGVSTNYGYTF
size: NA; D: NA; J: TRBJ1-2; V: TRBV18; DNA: TGTGCCAGCTCACCTGCAAACTATGGCTACACCTTC; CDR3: CASSPANYGYTF
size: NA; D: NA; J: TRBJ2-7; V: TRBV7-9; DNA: TGTGCCAGCAGCTCGGGCATTCTCGAGCAGTACTTC; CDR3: CASSSGILEQYF
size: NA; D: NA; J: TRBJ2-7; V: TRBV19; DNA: TGTGCCAGTAGTATAAGCCGGGAAACCTACGAGCAGTACTTC; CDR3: CASSISRETYEQYF
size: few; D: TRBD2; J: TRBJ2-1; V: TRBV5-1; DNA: TGCGCCAGCAGCTTGGCCCTAGCGGGCAATGAGCAGTTCTTC; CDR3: CASSLALAGNEQFF
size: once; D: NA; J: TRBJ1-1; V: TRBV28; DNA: TGTGCCAGCAGCACCCCACGAGAAGCTTTCTTT; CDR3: CASSTPREAFF
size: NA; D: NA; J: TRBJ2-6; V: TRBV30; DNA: TGTGCCTGGACCACCGGGACAACTGGGGCCAACGTCCTGACTTTC; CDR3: CAWTTGTTGANVLTF
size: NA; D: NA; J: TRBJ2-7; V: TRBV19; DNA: TGTGCCAGTAGTATAGTACTAAACTCCTACGAGCAGTACTTC; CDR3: CASSIVLNSYEQYF
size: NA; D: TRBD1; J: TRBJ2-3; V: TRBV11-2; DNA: TGTGCCAGCAGCTTAGGGGGGACAGGGCCGGGATATACGCAGTATTTT; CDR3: CASSLGGTGPGYTQYF
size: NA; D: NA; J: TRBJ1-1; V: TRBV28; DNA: TGTGCCAGCAGTTTACCCCCAGCCGGTGGCACTGAAGCTTTCTTT; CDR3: CASSLPPAGGTEAFF
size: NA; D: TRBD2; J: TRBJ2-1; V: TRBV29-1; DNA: TGCCTAGCTCCGGGACTAGCGGGACCTTACAATGAGCAGTTCTTC; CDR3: CLAPGLAGPYNEQFF
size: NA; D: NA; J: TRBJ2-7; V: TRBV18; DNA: TGTGCCAGCTCACTTGGACAGCTACCAACCTACGAGCAGTACTTC; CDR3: CASSLGQLPTYEQYF
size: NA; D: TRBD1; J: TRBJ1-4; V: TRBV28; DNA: TGTGCCAGCAGTTCACACAGGGGGCGGTATGAAAAACTGTTTTTT; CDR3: CASSSHRGRYEKLFF
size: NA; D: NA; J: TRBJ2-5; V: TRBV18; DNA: TGTGCCAGCTCACCACCGACCGGGACATACCAAGAGACCCAGTACTTC; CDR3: CASSPPTGTYQETQYF
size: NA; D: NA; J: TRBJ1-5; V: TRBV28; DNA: TGTGCCAGCAGTCCCCCGGCCCGTTTAGTACCCCAGCATTTT; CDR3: CASSPPARLVPQHF
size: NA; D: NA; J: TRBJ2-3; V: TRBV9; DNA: TGTGCCAGCAGCGTAGCTTCTCAGGATACGCAGTATTTT; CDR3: CASSVASQDTQYF
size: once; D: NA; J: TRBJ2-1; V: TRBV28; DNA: TGTGCCAGCAGTCCTCGGACTGAGCAGTTCTTC; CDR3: CASSPRTEQFF
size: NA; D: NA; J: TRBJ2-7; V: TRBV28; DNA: TGTGCCAGCAGTTTACAGGGAACCTACGAGCAGTACTTC; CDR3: CASSLQGTYEQYF
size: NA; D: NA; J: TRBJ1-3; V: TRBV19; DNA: TGTGCCAGTAGTATCGAGCAGCACACGAACGGGGCAGCTGGAAACACCATATATTTT; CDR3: CASSIEQHTNGAAGNTIYF
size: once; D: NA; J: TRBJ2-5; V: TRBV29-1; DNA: TGCAGCGTTGATCACAAGGACAGACAAGAGACCCAGTACTTC; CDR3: CSVDHKDRQETQYF
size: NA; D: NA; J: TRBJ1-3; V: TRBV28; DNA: TGTGCCAGCAGTTTATTTGGACGGTCTGGAAACACCATATATTTT; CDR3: CASSLFGRSGNTIYF
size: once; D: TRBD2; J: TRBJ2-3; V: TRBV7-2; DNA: TGTGCCAGCATGAAGGGACTAGCGGCAGATACGCAGTATTTT; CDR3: CASMKGLAADTQYF
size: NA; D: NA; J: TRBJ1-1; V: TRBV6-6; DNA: TGTGCCAGCAGTTACACTGGGGCCGGCGCTGAAGCTTTCTTT; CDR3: CASSYTGAGAEAFF